This section outlines one T cell receptor (beta chain) sequence together with its context. This CDR3 is 13 amino acids long. J lost 2 bases, V lost 5 bases, and 6 bases had no gene match. Germline V gene data show CDR1 as SQVTM and CDR2 as ANQGSEA. These data originate in a study of early T cells in non-severe SARS-CoV-2 infection. Unique molecular identifiers (one per individual cDNA molecule) were attached. TCRdb reprocessed the 5' RACE reads via MiXCR and lists one record per CDR3 protein. The sample has nearly 90,000 distinct CDR3 sequences, about 15% seen once. The sample consisted of whole blood. V gene TRBV29-1 combines with J gene TRBJ2-7; 7 positions agree with TRBD1. The TCR originated in an adult who was a healthcare worker with PCR-confirmed SARS-CoV-2 infection or an uninfected control (not recorded which). This CDR3 reads CSVLRDSPYEQYF. The CDR3 coding sequence is TGCAGCGTTCTCCGGGACAGTCCCTACGAGCAGTACTTC.